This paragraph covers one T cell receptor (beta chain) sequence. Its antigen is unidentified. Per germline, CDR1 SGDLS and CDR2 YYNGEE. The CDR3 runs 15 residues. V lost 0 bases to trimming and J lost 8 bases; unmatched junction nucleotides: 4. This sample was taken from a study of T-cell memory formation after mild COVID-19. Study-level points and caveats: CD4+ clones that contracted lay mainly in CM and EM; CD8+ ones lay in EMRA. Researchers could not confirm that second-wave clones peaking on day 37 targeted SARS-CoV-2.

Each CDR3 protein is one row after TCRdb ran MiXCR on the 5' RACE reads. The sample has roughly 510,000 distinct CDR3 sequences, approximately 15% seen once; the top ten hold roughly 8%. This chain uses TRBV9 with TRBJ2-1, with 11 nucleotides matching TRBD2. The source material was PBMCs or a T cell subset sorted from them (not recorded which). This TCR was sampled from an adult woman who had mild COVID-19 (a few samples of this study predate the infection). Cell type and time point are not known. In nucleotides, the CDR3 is TGTGCCAGCAGCGTAGTAGCGGGAGGGGGGGATGAGCAGTTCTTC. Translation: CASSVVAGGGDEQFF.